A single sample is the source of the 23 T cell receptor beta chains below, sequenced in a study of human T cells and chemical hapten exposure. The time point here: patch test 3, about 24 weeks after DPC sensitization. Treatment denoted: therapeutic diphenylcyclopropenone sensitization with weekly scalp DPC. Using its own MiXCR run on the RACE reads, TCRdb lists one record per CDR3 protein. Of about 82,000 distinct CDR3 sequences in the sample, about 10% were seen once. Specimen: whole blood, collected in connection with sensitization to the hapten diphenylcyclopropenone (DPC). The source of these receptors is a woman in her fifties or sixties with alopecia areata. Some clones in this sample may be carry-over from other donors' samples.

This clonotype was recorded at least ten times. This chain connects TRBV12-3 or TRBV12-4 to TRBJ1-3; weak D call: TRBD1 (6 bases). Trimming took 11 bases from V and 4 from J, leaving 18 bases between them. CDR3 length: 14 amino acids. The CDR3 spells CALTAGGQGNTIYF. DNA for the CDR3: TGTGCCCTCACGGCTGGGGGGCAAGGAAACACCATATATTTT.

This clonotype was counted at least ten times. CDR3 region: CSVGWGSNQPQHF. The DNA for the CDR3 is TGCAGCGTTGGGTGGGGATCCAATCAGCCCCAGCATTTT. V gene TRBV29-1 combines with J gene TRBJ1-5, with D hard to call. The CDR3 runs to 13 residues. V was shortened by 4 bases and J by 3 bases, with 10 bases between the two germline ends. The germline V gene encodes CDR1 SQVTM and CDR2 ANQGSEA.

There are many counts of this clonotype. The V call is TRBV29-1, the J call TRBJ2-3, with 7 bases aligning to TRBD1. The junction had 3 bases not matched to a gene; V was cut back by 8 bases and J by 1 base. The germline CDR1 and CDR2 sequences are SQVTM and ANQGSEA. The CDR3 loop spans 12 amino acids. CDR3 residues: CSLDRGTDTQYF. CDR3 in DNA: TGCAGCCTCGACAGGGGCACAGATACGCAGTATTTT.

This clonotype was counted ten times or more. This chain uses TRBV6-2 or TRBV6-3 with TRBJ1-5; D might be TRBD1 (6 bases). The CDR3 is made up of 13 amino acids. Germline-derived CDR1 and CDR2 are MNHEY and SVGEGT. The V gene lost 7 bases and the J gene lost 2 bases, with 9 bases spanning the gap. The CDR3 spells CASNNRGNQPQHF. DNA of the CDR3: TGTGCCAGCAACAACAGGGGCAATCAGCCCCAGCATTTT.

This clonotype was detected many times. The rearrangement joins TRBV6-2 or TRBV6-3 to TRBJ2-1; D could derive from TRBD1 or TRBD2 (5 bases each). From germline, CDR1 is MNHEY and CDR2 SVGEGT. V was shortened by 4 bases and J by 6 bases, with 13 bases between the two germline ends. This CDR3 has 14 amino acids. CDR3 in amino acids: CASSSGPISNEQFF. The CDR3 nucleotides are TGTGCCAGCAGTTCGGGACCCATTTCCAATGAGCAGTTCTTC.

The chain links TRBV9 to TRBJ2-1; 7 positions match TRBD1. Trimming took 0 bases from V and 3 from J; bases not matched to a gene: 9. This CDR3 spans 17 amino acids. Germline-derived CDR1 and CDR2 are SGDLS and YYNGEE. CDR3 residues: CASSVGTPGQIYNEQFF. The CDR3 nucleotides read TGTGCCAGCAGCGTAGGGACTCCGGGACAGATCTACAATGAGCAGTTCTTC.

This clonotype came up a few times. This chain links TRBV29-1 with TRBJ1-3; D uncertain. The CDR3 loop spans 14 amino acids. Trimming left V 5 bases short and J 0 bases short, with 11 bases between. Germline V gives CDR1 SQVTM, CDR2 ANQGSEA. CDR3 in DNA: TGCAGCGTTCTGACCCAACCCTCTGGAAACACCATATATTTT. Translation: CSVLTQPSGNTIYF.

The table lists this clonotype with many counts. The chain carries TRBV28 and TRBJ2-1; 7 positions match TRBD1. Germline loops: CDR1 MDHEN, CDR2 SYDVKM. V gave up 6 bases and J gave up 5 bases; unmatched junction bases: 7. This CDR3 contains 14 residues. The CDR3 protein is CASSWDSTNNEQFF. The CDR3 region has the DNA TGTGCCAGCAGCTGGGACAGCACTAACAATGAGCAGTTCTTC.

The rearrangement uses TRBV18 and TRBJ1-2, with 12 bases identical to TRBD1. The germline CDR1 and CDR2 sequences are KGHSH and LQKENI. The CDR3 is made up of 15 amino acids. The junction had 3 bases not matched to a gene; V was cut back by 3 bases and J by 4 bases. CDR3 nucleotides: TGTGCCAGCTCACCTGGGACAGGGGGCGTCTATGGCTACACCTTC. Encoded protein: CASSPGTGGVYGYTF.

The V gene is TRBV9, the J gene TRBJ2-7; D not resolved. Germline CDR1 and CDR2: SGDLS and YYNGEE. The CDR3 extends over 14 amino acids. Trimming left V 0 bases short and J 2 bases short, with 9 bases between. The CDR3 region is CASSVAQRTYEQYF. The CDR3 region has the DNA TGTGCCAGCAGCGTAGCCCAGCGCACCTACGAGCAGTACTTC.

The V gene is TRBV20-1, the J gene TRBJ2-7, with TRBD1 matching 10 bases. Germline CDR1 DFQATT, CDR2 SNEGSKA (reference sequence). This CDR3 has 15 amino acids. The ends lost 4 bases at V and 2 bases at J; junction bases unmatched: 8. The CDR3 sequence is CSAKKGQGTTYEQYF. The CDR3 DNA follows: TGCAGTGCTAAAAAGGGACAGGGGACGACCTACGAGCAGTACTTC.

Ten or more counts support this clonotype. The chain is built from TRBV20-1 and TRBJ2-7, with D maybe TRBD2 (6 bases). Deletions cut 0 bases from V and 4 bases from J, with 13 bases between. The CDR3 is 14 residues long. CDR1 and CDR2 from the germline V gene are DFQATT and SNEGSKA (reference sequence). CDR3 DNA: TGCAGTGCTAGAGATGGGGCGGGGATGTACGAGCAGTACTTC. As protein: CSARDGAGMYEQYF.

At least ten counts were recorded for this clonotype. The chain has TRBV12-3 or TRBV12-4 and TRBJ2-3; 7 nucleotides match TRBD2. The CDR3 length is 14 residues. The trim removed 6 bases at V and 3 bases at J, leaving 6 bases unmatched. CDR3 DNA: TGTGCCAGCAGACCGCGGGGAGGGACAGATACGCAGTATTTT. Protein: CASRPRGGTDTQYF.

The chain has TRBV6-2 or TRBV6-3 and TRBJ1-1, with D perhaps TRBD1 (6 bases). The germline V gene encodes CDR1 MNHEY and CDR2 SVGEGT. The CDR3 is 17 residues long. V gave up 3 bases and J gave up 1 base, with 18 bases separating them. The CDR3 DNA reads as TGTGCCAGCAGTTATGGCCCCACAGGGCCCTGGAACACTGAAGCTTTCTTT. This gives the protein CASSYGPTGPWNTEAFF.

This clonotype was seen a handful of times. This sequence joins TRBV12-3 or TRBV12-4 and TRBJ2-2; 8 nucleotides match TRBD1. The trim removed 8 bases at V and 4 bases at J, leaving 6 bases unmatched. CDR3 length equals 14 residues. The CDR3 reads CASLGDRTTGELFF. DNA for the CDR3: TGTGCCAGCCTAGGGGACAGGACCACCGGGGAGCTGTTTTTT.

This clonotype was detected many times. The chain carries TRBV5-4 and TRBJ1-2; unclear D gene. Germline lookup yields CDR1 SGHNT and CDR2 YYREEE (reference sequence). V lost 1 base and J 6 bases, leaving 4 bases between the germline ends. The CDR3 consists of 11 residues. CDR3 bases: TGTGCCAGCAGCTTGTTGGATGGCTACACCTTC. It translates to CASSLLDGYTF.

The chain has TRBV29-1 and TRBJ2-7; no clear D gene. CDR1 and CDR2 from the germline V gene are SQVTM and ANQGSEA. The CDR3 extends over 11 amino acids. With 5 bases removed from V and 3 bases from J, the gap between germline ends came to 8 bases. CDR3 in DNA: TGCAGCGTTCTCCATATCTACGAGCAGTACTTC. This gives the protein CSVLHIYEQYF.

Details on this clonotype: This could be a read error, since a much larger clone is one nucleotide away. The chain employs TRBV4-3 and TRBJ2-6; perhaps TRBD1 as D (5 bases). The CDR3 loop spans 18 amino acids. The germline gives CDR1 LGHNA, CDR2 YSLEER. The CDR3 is CASSQGSRRGSEANVLTF. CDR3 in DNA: TGCGCCAGCAGCCAAGGGTCCCGAAGGGGTTCTGAGGCCAACGTCCTGACTTTC.

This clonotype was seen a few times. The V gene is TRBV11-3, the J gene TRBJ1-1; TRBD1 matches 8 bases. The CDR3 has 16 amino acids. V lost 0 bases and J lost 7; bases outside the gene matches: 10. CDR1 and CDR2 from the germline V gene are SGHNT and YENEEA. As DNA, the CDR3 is TGTGCCAGCAGCTTAGATCGGGACAGGTCGATAGATGAAGCTTTCTTT. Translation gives CASSLDRDRSIDEAFF. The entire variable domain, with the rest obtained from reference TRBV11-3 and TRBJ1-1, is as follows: EAGVVQSPRYKIIEKKQPVAFWCNPISGHNTLYWYLQNLGQGPELLIRYENEEAVDDSQLPKDRFSAERLKGVDSTLKIQPAELGDSAVYLCASSLDRDRSIDEAFFGQGTRLTVV.

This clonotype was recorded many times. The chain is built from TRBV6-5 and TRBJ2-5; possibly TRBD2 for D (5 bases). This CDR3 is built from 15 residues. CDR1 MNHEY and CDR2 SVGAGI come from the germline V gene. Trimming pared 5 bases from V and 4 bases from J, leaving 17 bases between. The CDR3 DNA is TGTGCCAGCAGTCCCCCGGGGAGTGAGGGAGAGACCCAGTACTTC. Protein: CASSPPGSEGETQYF.

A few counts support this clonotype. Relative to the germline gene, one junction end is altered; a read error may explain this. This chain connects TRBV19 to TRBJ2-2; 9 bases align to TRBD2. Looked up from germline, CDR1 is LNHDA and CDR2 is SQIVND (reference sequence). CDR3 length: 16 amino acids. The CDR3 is CASSIGSGRSTGELFF. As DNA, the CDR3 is TGTGCCAGTAGTATTGGTAGCGGGAGATCCACCGGGGAGCTTTTTTTT.

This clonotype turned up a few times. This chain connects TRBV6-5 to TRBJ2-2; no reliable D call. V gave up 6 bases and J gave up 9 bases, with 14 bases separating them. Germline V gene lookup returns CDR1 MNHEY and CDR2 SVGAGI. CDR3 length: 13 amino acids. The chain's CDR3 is CASSRMFGRELFF. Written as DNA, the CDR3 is TGTGCCAGCAGCCGAATGTTTGGCCGGGAGCTGTTTTTT.

The CDR3 loop is CASSPGLFTDTQYF. CDR3 nucleotides: TGCGCCAGCAGCCCGGGACTTTTCACAGATACGCAGTATTTT. The V and J genes are TRBV5-1 and TRBJ2-3; maybe TRBD2 (6 bases). Trimming pared 4 bases from V and 2 bases from J, leaving 11 bases between. The CDR3 consists of 14 residues. Germline CDR1 is SGHRS and CDR2 is YFSETQ.